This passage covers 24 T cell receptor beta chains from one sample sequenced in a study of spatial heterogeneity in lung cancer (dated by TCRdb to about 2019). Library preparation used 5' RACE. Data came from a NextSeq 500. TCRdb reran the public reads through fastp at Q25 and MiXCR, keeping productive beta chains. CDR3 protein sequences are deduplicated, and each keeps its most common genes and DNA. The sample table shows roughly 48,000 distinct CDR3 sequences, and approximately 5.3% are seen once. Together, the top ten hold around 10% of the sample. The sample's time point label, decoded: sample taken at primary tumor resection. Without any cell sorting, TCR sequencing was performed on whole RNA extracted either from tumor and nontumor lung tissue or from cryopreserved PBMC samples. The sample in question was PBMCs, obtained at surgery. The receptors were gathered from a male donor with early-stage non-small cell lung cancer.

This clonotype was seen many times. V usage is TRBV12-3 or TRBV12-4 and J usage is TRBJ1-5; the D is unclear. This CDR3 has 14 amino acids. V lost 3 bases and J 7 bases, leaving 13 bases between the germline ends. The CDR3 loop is CASSFDPGQQPQHF. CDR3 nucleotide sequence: TGTGCCAGCAGTTTCGATCCGGGCCAACAGCCCCAGCATTTT.

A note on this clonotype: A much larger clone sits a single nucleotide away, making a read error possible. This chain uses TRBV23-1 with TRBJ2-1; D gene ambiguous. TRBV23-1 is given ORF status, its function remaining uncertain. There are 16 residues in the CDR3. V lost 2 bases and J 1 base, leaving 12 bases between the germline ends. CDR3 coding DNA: TGCGCCAGCAGTCAACTTTCGAGAGATTCCTACAATGAGCAGTTCTTC. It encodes CASSQLSRDSYNEQFF.

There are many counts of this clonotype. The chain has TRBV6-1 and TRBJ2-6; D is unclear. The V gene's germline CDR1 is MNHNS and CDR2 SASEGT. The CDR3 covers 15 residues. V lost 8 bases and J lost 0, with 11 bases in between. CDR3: CASPAFDSGANVLTF. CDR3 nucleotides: TGTGCCAGCCCCGCATTCGACTCTGGGGCCAACGTCCTGACTTTC.

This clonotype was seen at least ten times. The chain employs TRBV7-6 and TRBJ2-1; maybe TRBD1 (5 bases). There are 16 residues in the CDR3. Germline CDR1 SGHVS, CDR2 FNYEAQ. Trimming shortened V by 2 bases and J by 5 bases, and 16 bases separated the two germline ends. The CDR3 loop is CASSLIQGFNNNEQFF. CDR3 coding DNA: TGTGCCAGCAGCTTAATCCAGGGCTTTAATAACAATGAGCAGTTCTTC.

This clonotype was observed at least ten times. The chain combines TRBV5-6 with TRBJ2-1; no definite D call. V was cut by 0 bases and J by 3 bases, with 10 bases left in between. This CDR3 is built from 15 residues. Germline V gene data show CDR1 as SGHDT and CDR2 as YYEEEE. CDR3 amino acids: CASSLVAKNYNEQFF. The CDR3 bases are TGTGCCAGCAGCTTGGTTGCGAAGAACTACAATGAGCAGTTCTTC.

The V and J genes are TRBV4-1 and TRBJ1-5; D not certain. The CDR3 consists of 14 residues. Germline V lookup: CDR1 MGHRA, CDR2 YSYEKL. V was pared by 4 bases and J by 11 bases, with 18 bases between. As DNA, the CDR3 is TGCGCCAGCAGCCCGCTTATGGGAGAACAGTCCCAGCATTTT. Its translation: CASSPLMGEQSQHF.

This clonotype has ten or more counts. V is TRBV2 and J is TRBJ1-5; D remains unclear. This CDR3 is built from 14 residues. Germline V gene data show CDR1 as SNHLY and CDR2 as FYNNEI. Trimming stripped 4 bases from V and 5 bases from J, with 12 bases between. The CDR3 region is CASSVTRVDQPQHF. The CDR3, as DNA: TGTGCCAGCAGTGTGACAAGGGTGGATCAGCCCCAGCATTTT.

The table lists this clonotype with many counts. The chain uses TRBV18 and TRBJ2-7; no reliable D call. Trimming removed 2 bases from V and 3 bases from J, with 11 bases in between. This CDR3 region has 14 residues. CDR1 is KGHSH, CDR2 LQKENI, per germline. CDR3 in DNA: TGTGCCAGCTCACCATCGACCAAAGACTACGAGCAGTACTTC. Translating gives CASSPSTKDYEQYF.

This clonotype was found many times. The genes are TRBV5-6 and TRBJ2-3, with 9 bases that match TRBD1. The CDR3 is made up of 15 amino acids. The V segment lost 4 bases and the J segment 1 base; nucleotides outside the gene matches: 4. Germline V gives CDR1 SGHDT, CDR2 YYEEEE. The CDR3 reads CASSLRTGGTDTQYF. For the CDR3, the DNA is TGTGCCAGCAGCCTGAGGACAGGGGGCACAGATACGCAGTATTTT. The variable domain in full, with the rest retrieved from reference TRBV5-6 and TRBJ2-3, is DAGVTQSPTHLIKTRGQQVTLRCSPKSGHDTVSWYQQALGQGPQFIFQYYEEEERQRGNFPDRFSGHQFPNYSSELNVNALLLGDSALYLCASSLRTGGTDTQYFGPGTRLTVL.

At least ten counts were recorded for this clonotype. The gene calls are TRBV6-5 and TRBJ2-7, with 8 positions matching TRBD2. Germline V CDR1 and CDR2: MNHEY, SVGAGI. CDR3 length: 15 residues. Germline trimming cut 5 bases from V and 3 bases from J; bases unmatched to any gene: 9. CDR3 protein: CASSNREGRNYEQYF. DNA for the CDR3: TGTGCCAGCAGTAATCGGGAGGGTCGGAACTACGAGCAGTACTTC.

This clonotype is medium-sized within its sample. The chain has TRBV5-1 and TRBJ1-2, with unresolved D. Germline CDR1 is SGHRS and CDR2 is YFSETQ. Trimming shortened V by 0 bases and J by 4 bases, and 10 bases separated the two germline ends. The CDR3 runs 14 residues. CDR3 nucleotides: TGCGCCAGCAGCTTGGCTGTTCAGACCTATGGCTACACCTTC. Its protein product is CASSLAVQTYGYTF.

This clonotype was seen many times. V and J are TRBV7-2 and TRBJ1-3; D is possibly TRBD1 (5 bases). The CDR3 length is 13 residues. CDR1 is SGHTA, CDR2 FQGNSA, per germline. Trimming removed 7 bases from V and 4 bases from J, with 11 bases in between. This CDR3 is CASIAGGGNTIYF. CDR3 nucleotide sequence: TGTGCCAGCATCGCTGGGGGGGGAAACACCATATATTTT.

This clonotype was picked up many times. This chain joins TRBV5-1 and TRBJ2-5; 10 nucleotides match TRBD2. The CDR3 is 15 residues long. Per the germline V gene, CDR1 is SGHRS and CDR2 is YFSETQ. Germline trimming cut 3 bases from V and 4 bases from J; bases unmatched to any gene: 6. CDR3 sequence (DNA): TGCGCCAGCAGCTCCCTAGCGGGAGTTGGAGAGACCCAGTACTTC. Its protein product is CASSSLAGVGETQYF.

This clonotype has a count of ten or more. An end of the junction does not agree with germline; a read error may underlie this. CDR3 sequence (DNA): TGTGCCAGCAGTTTAGACAGGGGTTTTAAGCAGCCCCAGCATTTT. Its protein product is CASSLDRGFKQPQHF. V usage is TRBV7-2 and J usage is TRBJ1-5, with TRBD1 matching 8 bases. Germline V gene lookup returns CDR1 SGHTA and CDR2 FQGNSA. This CDR3 contains 15 residues.

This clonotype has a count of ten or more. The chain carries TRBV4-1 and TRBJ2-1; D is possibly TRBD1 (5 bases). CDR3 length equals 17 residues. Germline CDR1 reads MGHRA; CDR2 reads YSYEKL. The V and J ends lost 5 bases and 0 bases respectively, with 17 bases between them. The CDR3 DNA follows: TGCGCCAGCAGCTACTTTATGACAGAGAGCTCCTACAATGAGCAGTTCTTC. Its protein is CASSYFMTESSYNEQFF.

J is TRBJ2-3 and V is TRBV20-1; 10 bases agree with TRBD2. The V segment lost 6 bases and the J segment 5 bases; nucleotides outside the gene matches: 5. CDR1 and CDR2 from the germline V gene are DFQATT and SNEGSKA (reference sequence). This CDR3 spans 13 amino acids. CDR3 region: CSADTSGKDTQYF. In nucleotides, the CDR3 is TGCAGTGCGGATACTAGCGGGAAAGATACGCAGTATTTT.

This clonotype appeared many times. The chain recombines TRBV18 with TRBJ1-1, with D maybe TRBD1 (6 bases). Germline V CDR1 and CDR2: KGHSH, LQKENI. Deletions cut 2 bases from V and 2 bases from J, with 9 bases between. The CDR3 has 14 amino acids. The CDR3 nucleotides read TGTGCCAGCTCACCAGCCAGGGGAAACACTGAAGCTTTCTTT. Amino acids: CASSPARGNTEAFF.

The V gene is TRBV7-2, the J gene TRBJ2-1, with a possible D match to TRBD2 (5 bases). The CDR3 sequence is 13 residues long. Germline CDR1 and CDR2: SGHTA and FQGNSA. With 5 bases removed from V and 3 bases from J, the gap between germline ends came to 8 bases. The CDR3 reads CASSPRGYNEQFF. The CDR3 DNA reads TGTGCCAGCAGCCCCCGGGGCTACAATGAGCAGTTCTTC. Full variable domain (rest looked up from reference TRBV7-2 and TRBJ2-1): GAGVSQSPSNKVTEKGKDVELRCDPISGHTALYWYRQSLGQGLEFLIYFQGNSAPDKSGLPSDRFSAERTGGSVSTLTIQRTQQEDSAVYLCASSPRGYNEQFFGPGTRLTVL.

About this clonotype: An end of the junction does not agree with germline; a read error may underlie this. The chain's CDR3 is CVSSWGSGGNPYEQYF. CDR3 nucleotide sequence: TGCGTCAGCAGCTGGGGCTCGGGAGGGAATCCCTACGAGCAGTACTTC. The chain has TRBV5-1 and TRBJ2-7, with TRBD2 matching over 8 bases. The CDR3 contains 16 residues. Germline-derived CDR1 and CDR2 are SGHRS and YFSETQ.

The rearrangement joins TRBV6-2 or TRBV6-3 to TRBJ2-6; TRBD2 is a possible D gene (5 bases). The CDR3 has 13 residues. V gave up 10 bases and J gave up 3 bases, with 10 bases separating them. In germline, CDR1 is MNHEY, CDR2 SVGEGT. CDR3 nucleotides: TGTGCCACCCGCCGGGGTGGGGCCAACGTCCTGACTTTC. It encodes CATRRGGANVLTF.

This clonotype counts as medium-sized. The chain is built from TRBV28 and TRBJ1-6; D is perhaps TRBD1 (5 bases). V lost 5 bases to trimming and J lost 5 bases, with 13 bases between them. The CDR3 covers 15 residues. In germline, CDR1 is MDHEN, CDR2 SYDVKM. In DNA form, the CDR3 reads TGTGCCAGCAGTCCGGGGGACCGCGATAATTCACCCCTCCACTTT. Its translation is CASSPGDRDNSPLHF.

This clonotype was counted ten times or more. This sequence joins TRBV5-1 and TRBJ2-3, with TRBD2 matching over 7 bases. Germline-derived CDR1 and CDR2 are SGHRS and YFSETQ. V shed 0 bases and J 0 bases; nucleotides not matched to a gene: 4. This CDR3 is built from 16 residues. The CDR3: CASSLGLAASTDTQYF. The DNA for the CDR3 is TGCGCCAGCAGCTTGGGTCTAGCGGCTAGCACAGATACGCAGTATTTT.

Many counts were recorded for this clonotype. The CDR3 bases are TGTGCCAGCAGCTTTTACGCGGGGACTGAAGCTTTCTTT. This encodes CASSFYAGTEAFF. The chain links TRBV7-9 to TRBJ1-1; D uncertain. V lost 3 bases and J 5 bases, leaving 10 bases between the germline ends. CDR3 length equals 13 residues. Germline CDR1 SEHNR, CDR2 FQNEAQ (reference sequence).

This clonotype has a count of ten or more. CDR3 residues: CASSYGRQYNQPQHF. CDR3 coding DNA: TGTGCCAGCAGTTACGGTCGGCAGTACAATCAGCCCCAGCATTTT. The chain recombines TRBV6-2 or TRBV6-3 with TRBJ1-5, with D uncertain. There are 15 residues in the CDR3. V lost 2 bases and J lost 3, with 11 bases in between. Germline V gene lookup returns CDR1 MNHEY and CDR2 SVGEGT.